This TCR beta chain was documented in a study of blood T cell repertoires in COVID-19. TCRdb keeps only in-frame clones here, not all; method: immunoSEQ multiplex PCR. Of roughly 100,000 clones in the sample, over 65% were seen once. Trimming stripped 3 bases from V and 2 bases from J, with 8 bases between. This CDR3 region has 14 residues. The V gene's germline CDR1 is MDHEN and CDR2 SYDVKM. Sequencing was carried out using peripheral blood. The origin of this receptor is an elderly man with COVID-19, enrolled during active disease. This chain uses TRBV28 with TRBJ1-5; D uncertain. CDR3 protein: CASSFMTGNQPQHF. In DNA form, the CDR3 reads TGTGCCAGCAGTTTCATGACTGGCAATCAGCCCCAGCATTTT.